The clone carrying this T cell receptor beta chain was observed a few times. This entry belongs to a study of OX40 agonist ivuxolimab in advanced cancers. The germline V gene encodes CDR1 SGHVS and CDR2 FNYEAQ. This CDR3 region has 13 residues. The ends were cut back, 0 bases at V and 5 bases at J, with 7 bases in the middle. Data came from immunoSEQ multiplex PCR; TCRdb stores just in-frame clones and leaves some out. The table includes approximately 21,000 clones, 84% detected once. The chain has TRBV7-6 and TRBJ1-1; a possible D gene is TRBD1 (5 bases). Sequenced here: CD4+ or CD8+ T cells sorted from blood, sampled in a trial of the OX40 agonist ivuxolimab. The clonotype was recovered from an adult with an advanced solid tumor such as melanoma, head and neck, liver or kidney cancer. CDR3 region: CASSLAGVTEAFF. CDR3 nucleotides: TGTGCCAGCAGCTTAGCGGGGGTTACTGAAGCTTTCTTT.